Listed below are T cell receptor beta chains from one sample, sequenced in a study of T cells in Graves' hyperthyroidism and ophthalmopathy. One entry per CDR3 protein results from TCRdb running MiXCR on the multiplex PCR reads. This table has fewer than 600,000 distinct CDR3 sequences, approximately 15% appearing once. Sequencing was carried out using blood. These receptors all come from a woman between 18 and 30 years old with Graves' hyperthyroidism. Both conserved end residues are part of each CDR3. A D gene is named only where the DNA matches it firmly. Only some rows state a clone size, as once, few, many or a class for expanded clones.

V: TRBV2
J: TRBJ1-3
D: -
size: -
CDR3: CASSGPSGNTIYF
DNA: TGTGCCAGCAGTGGCCCTTCTGGAAACACCATATATTTT

V: TRBV7-9
J: TRBJ1-6
D: -
size: -
CDR3: CASSTGLIRSPLHF
DNA: TGTGCCAGCAGCACGGGACTTATTCGTTCACCCCTCCACTTT

V: TRBV6-1
J: TRBJ2-5
D: TRBD2
size: many
CDR3: CASSPSFRTSGVGETQYF
DNA: TGTGCCAGCAGTCCATCCTTTAGGACTAGCGGAGTAGGAGAGACCCAGTACTTC

V: TRBV5-4
J: TRBJ2-3
D: -
size: -
CDR3: CASSQRTDRTDTQYF
DNA: TGTGCCAGCAGCCAACGGACAGATCGCACAGATACGCAGTATTTT

V: TRBV15
J: TRBJ2-3
D: TRBD2
size: many
CDR3: CATSRASLAELADTQYF
DNA: TGTGCCACCAGCAGAGCGTCCCTAGCGGAGCTGGCAGATACGCAGTATTTT

V: TRBV2
J: TRBJ2-6
D: TRBD1
size: once
CDR3: CASSWDRVVSGANVLTF
DNA: TGTGCCAGCAGTTGGGACAGGGTGGTCTCTGGGGCCAACGTCCTGACTTTC

V: TRBV7-6
J: TRBJ1-5
D: -
size: once
CDR3: CASSLAAGVHNNQPQHF
DNA: TGTGCCAGCAGCTTAGCGGCAGGGGTTCATAACAATCAGCCCCAGCATTTT

V: TRBV6-1
J: TRBJ2-7
D: TRBD1
size: many
CDR3: CASRSGTGGGEQYF
DNA: TGTGCCAGCAGGTCGGGGACAGGGGGAGGTGAGCAGTACTTC

V: TRBV7-6
J: TRBJ1-5
D: -
size: many
CDR3: CASSLRGDYNQPQHF
DNA: TGTGCCAGCAGCTTAAGAGGGGATTACAATCAGCCCCAGCATTTT

V: TRBV18
J: TRBJ2-3
D: -
size: many
CDR3: CASSPYNPGADTQYF
DNA: TGTGCCAGCTCACCATACAATCCAGGCGCAGATACGCAGTATTTT

V: TRBV10-2
J: TRBJ2-3
D: -
size: many
CDR3: CASMGDTQYF
DNA: TGCGCCAGCATGGGGGATACGCAGTATTTT

V: TRBV3-1
J: TRBJ2-1
D: TRBD2
size: -
CDR3: CASSPRTSYEQFF
DNA: TGTGCCAGCAGCCCCCGGACTAGCTATGAGCAGTTCTTC

V: TRBV25-1
J: TRBJ2-2
D: TRBD2
size: few
CDR3: CASSVAGGSNTGELFF
DNA: TGTGCCAGCAGTGTTGCGGGAGGGTCGAACACCGGGGAGCTGTTTTTT

V: TRBV9
J: TRBJ2-3
D: TRBD2
size: many
CDR3: CASSVDSPAGGPTDTQYF
DNA: TGTGCCAGCAGCGTAGATTCCCCAGCGGGAGGGCCGACAGATACGCAGTATTTT

V: TRBV20-1
J: TRBJ1-2
D: -
size: many
CDR3: CSAWTRNYGYTF
DNA: TGCAGTGCTTGGACGAGGAACTATGGCTACACCTTC

V: TRBV5-1
J: TRBJ2-3
D: TRBD2
size: many
CDR3: CASSPSGSTDTQYF
DNA: TGCGCCAGCAGCCCTAGCGGGAGCACAGATACGCAGTATTTT

V: TRBV10-1
J: TRBJ2-1
D: -
size: few
CDR3: CASSDGATNEQFF
DNA: TGCGCCAGCAGTGATGGGGCTACTAATGAGCAGTTCTTC

V: TRBV29-1
J: TRBJ2-1
D: -
size: many
CDR3: CSVEGTVSSYNEQFF
DNA: TGCAGCGTTGAAGGAACTGTAAGCTCCTACAATGAGCAGTTCTTC

V: TRBV18
J: TRBJ1-5
D: TRBD1
size: few
CDR3: CASSPRMQGENQPQHF
DNA: TGTGCCAGCTCACCACGAATGCAGGGGGAAAATCAGCCCCAGCATTTT

V: TRBV12-3/TRBV12-4
J: TRBJ1-1
D: -
size: many
CDR3: CASSWGTRNTEAFF
DNA: TGTGCCAGCAGTTGGGGCACCCGGAACACTGAAGCTTTCTTT

V: TRBV5-1
J: TRBJ2-5
D: -
size: few
CDR3: CASSWVEETQYF
DNA: TGCGCCAGCAGTTGGGTCGAGGAGACCCAGTACTTC

V: TRBV6-5
J: TRBJ1-2
D: -
size: many
CDR3: CASSYSGVGQGGYTF
DNA: TGTGCCAGCAGTTACTCGGGGGTGGGACAAGGTGGCTACACCTTC

V: TRBV6-2/TRBV6-3
J: TRBJ2-1
D: TRBD2
size: many
CDR3: CASSSGLAGGIEQFF
DNA: TGTGCCAGCAGTTCGGGACTAGCGGGAGGTATTGAGCAGTTCTTC

V: TRBV18
J: TRBJ2-7
D: TRBD1
size: many
CDR3: CASSPGDRGQNEQYF
DNA: TGTGCCAGCTCACCGGGGGACAGGGGGCAAAACGAGCAGTACTTC

V: TRBV20-1
J: TRBJ2-5
D: -
size: many
CDR3: CSARGRPEKETQYF
DNA: TGCAGTGCTAGAGGAAGGCCAGAGAAAGAGACCCAGTACTTC

V: TRBV6-5
J: TRBJ2-1
D: TRBD2
size: many
CDR3: CASSYSVRGTSGRSSYNEQFF
DNA: TGTGCCAGCAGTTACTCGGTGAGAGGGACTAGCGGGAGAAGCTCCTACAATGAGCAGTTCTTC

V: TRBV2
J: TRBJ1-1
D: -
size: many
CDR3: CASKGWRWTEAFF
DNA: TGTGCCAGCAAAGGATGGCGGTGGACTGAAGCTTTCTTT

V: TRBV19
J: TRBJ2-6
D: -
size: once
CDR3: CASSRYATKGANVLTF
DNA: TGTGCCAGTAGTAGGTATGCAACTAAGGGGGCCAACGTCCTGACTTTC

V: TRBV3-1
J: TRBJ2-1
D: -
size: many
CDR3: CASSQESRVPEQFF
DNA: TGTGCCAGCAGCCAAGAGTCCAGGGTTCCTGAGCAGTTCTTC

V: TRBV27
J: TRBJ1-6
D: -
size: many
CDR3: CASSLRATSGNSPLHF
DNA: TGTGCCAGCAGTTTGAGGGCAACGAGTGGGAATTCACCCCTCCACTTT

V: TRBV11-2
J: TRBJ2-2
D: -
size: many
CDR3: CASSPDWNTGELFF
DNA: TGTGCCAGCAGCCCGGACTGGAACACCGGGGAGCTGTTTTTT

V: TRBV14
J: TRBJ2-1
D: -
size: few
CDR3: CASSVTAHQQFF
DNA: TGTGCCAGCAGCGTCACGGCCCACCAGCAGTTCTTC